This is a list of T cell receptor beta chains from one sample in a study of blood T cell repertoires in COVID-19. Data came from immunoSEQ multiplex PCR; TCRdb stores just in-frame clones and leaves some out. The sample consists of a few hundred thousand clones, more than 75% of them appearing once. The sequencing input was peripheral blood. Receptors originate from a human donor in a cohort sampled during active COVID-19. CDR3s include the opening cysteine and the closing phenylalanine or tryptophan. The D gene is left open where the match is weak. Size values are once, few and many counts, or a class for expanded clones, and some rows have none.

>TRBV9|.|once|TRBJ2-1
TGTGCCAGCAGCGTAATGGTTGGGGCAGAGCAGTTCTTC
CASSVMVGAEQFF
>TRBV7-2|TRBD1|.|TRBJ1-2
TGTGCCAGCAGCTTGCAGGGGGCGCTTCACTATGGCTACACCTTC
CASSLQGALHYGYTF
>TRBV2|.|.|TRBJ2-7
TGTGCCAGCAGTGTAAGCATCTACGAGCAGTACTTC
CASSVSIYEQYF
>TRBV7-9|TRBD1|.|TRBJ2-7
TGTGCCAGCAGCTTAGTGGGACAGGGCGAACAGTACTTC
CASSLVGQGEQYF
>TRBV6-5|TRBD1|.|TRBJ1-5
TGTGCCAGCAGGTCGGACAGGGGGGGCAATCAGCCCCAGCATTTT
CASRSDRGGNQPQHF
>TRBV2|.|.|TRBJ1-1
TGTGCCAGCAGTGAACGGGGAATACTGAACACTGAAGCTTTCTTT
CASSERGILNTEAFF
>TRBV6-2/TRBV6-3|TRBD2|.|TRBJ2-7
TGTGCCAGCAGTTACGGGTTAGCGGGCTACGAGCAGTACTTC
CASSYGLAGYEQYF
>TRBV5-4|.|.|TRBJ1-4
TGTGCCAGCAGCTTGACAGGGAGAGGTGAAAAACTGTTTTTT
CASSLTGRGEKLFF
>TRBV6-5|TRBD2|.|TRBJ2-3
TGTGCCAGTGCAGCGGGAGAAGCAGATACGCAGTATTTT
CASAAGEADTQYF
>TRBV24-1|TRBD1|.|TRBJ2-4
TGTGCCACCAGTGATCGGACCGGGACAGGGGGTGGAGGGAAAAACATTCAGTACTTC
CATSDRTGTGGGGKNIQYF
>TRBV3-1/TRBV3-2|TRBD1|.|TRBJ2-5
TGTGCCAGCAGCCCCCCAGAGGGGGCAATGGGACAAGAGACCCAGTACTTC
CASSPPEGAMGQETQYF
>TRBV2|TRBD2|.|TRBJ2-5
TGTGCCAGCCTAGCGGGGGGCTACCAAGAGACCCAGTACTTC
CASLAGGYQETQYF
>TRBV19|TRBD1|.|TRBJ1-5
TGTGCCAGTAGTGCCCAGACAGGGACTGCAATCAAGCCCCAGCATTTT
CASSAQTGTAIKPQHF
>TRBV24-1|TRBD1|.|TRBJ2-7
TGTGCCACCGGGACAGGGAGCTCCTACGAGCAGTACTTC
CATGTGSSYEQYF
>TRBV28|.|.|TRBJ1-4
TGTGCCAGCAGTCCACCAGGGGCCCTTAATGAAAAACTGTTTTTT
CASSPPGALNEKLFF
>TRBV4-3|.|few|TRBJ1-2
TGCGCCAGCAGCCTATATGGGGAGGACCACTATGGCTACACCTTC
CASSLYGEDHYGYTF
>TRBV7-2|TRBD1|.|TRBJ2-1
TGTGCCAGCAGCATCTGGACAGGGGCCAACTACAATGAGCAGTTCTTC
CASSIWTGANYNEQFF
>TRBV3-1/TRBV3-2|.|.|TRBJ1-2
TGTGCCAGCAGCCAAGACAGGGCTGGTGGCTACACCTTC
CASSQDRAGGYTF
>TRBV7-2|TRBD1|few|TRBJ1-6
TGTGCCAGCAGCCTAGCCGGAACAGGGGTCTCACCCCTCCACTTT
CASSLAGTGVSPLHF
>TRBV19|TRBD2|.|TRBJ2-2
TGTGCCACCTGGGGGACGGGGGGGGACCCCGGGGAGCTGTTTTTT
CATWGTGGDPGELFF
>TRBV19|.|.|TRBJ1-2
TGTGCCAGTAGCCCCAGGGATAGCTATGGCTACACCTTC
CASSPRDSYGYTF
>TRBV19|.|.|TRBJ2-7
TGTGCCAGTAGTATGGGGGGAATTATGCACGAGCAGTACTTC
CASSMGGIMHEQYF
>TRBV4-3|.|.|TRBJ2-3
TGCGCCAGCAGCCAAGATGGGCGGGCGCAGTATTTT
CASSQDGRAQYF
>TRBV7-8|.|.|TRBJ2-3
TGTGCCAGCAGCCTAGGATCGAGCCGCACAGATACGCAGTATTTT
CASSLGSSRTDTQYF
>TRBV7-8|.|.|TRBJ2-1
TGTGCCAGCAGCCTGAGGACTGCCCTTAGCTCCTACAATGAGCAGTTCTTC
CASSLRTALSSYNEQFF